This T cell receptor beta chain was documented in a study of human thymus T cells (dated by TCRdb to 2018 to 2020). With regard to the full study: The study characterized TCR alpha and beta repertoires from under 10 infant thymus samples and a few related peripheral blood samples. Donor ages ranging from about 6 to 244 days were recorded, and more than five male and two female infants were included in the cohort. What the study reported, not specific to this receptor: Thymus samples yielded on average around 850,000 unique TCRB clonotypes, compared with 80,000 to 95,000 from blood samples. Usage of V and J gene segments appeared to be biased in both the thymic and the peripheral blood repertoires.

The immunoSEQ multiplex PCR assay was used to amplify the TCRB and TCRAD loci from a standardized amount of quality-controlled genomic DNA. The V(D)J region was spanned by amplicons of a length sufficient to cover the CDR3 and to identify V and J genes. The amplicons were sequenced on an Illumina platform via the commercial immunoSEQ service. On the study's bioinformatics: Primer bias and sequencing errors were corrected using previously described methods, and TCRAD and TCRB definitions followed the IMGT database. Analysis of the repertoires was done with immunoSEQ Analyzer 3.0 and VDJTools and included basic statistics, V/J segment usage, diversity estimates, rarefaction and pairwise overlap. Diversity was estimated using the Chao1, ChaoE, Efron-Thisted, Shannon and inverse Simpson indices, and was also estimated on datasets down-sampled to the size of the smallest sample. For repertoire overlap, CDR3 nucleotide sequence, V gene and J gene had to match strictly, and clustering was done by Jaccard-based multidimensional scaling. Not all clones reach the TCRdb copy of this immuneACCESS table, which keeps in-frame sequences only. Checked studies attribute under half of the gap to unresolved V genes and leave the rest unexplained. The V and J calls and clone size are taken from that table; D and trimming were inferred from the DNA. Recorded for this sample are more than 45,000 clones; approximately 95% of them occurred a single time. The top ten clones comprise approximately 5.9% of the sample.

In Finland, the donors were immunologically healthy infants who were having open corrective cardiac surgery for congenital heart defects. From four of the eight donors, a small aliquot of roughly 0.5-1 mL peripheral blood was collected during surgery. Instead of starting from a fixed cell number, genomic DNA extraction from blood samples used all available leukocytes. Erythrocytes were removed from blood with ACK lysis buffer, and the leukocytes were stored as pellets at -70 °C. Genomic DNA was extracted from frozen cell pellets with a QIAsymphony instrument. CDR1 and CDR2, looked up from the germline V gene (reference sequence), are SEHNR and FQNEAQ. The CDR3 measures 16 amino acids from cysteine to phenylalanine. The kept DNA is CDR3 alone, 48 bases in frame from the first base. V is pruned by 5 bases and J by 4 bases, leaving 10 bases of the junction without a gene match. Concerning this clone: Its antigen is not yet known. Base qualities are not recorded, but no much larger clone differs from it by a single base.

The origin of this receptor is a boy under two years old with a congenital heart defect but otherwise immunologically healthy. The sample comprised blood. The sequence joins TRBV7-9 to TRBJ1-4; a stretch of 7 junction bases matches TRBD1. CDR3 sequence: CASSPHIQGDNEKLFF. The DNA sequence is TGTGCCAGCAGCCCGCACATTCAGGGGGATAATGAAAAACTGTTTTTT. With all but the CDR3 taken from the reference TRBV7-9 and TRBJ1-4 genes, the full variable domain is: DTGVSQNPRHKITKRGQNVTFRCDPISEHNRLYWYRQTLGQGPEFLTYFQNEAQLEKSRLLSDRFSAERPKGSFSTLEIQRTEQGDSAMYLCASSPHIQGDNEKLFFGSGTQLSVL.